These T cell receptor beta chains were read from a single sample in a study of T cell responses to AZD1222 COVID-19 vaccine. The protocol was immunoSEQ multiplex PCR, while the TCRdb copy is restricted to in-frame clones and leaves out a portion. The sample yields 80,000 to 90,000 clones, about 89% seen once. This sample comprised peripheral blood, obtained 28 days after the second AZD1222 dose. The receptors stem from an adult who received the AZD1222 COVID-19 vaccine. CDR3s include the opening cysteine and the closing phenylalanine or tryptophan. Fields, in order: CDR3 protein, CDR3 DNA, D gene, V gene, clone size, J gene. D genes are given only for firm matches. A clone size is listed for some rows: how often the clone was seen (once, few, many), or a class if it is expanded.

CDR3aa: CASSLRGRQQPQHF
CDR3nt: TGTGCCAGCAGTTTGAGGGGGCGGCAGCAGCCCCAGCATTTT
d_gene: TRBD1
v_gene: TRBV28
abundance: .
j_gene: TRBJ1-5

CDR3aa: CASSLGGTGGYEQFF
CDR3nt: TGTGCCAGCAGCTTAGGCGGGACAGGGGGCTATGAGCAGTTCTTC
d_gene: TRBD1
v_gene: TRBV5-5
abundance: .
j_gene: TRBJ2-1

CDR3aa: CASSHGRQENTEAFF
CDR3nt: TGTGCCAGCAGTCATGGACGACAGGAGAACACTGAAGCTTTCTTT
d_gene: .
v_gene: TRBV3-1/TRBV3-2
abundance: .
j_gene: TRBJ1-1

CDR3aa: CASSPRVSRGYTF
CDR3nt: TGTGCCAGCAGTCCCAGGGTTTCTAGAGGCTACACCTTC
d_gene: .
v_gene: TRBV27
abundance: .
j_gene: TRBJ1-2

CDR3aa: CASSPTTGSYEQFF
CDR3nt: TGCGCCAGCTCGCCAACTACAGGGTCTTATGAGCAGTTCTTC
d_gene: .
v_gene: TRBV5-1
abundance: .
j_gene: TRBJ2-1

CDR3aa: CASSSVDLRNSPLHF
CDR3nt: TGTGCCAGCAGCTCCGTCGACTTGAGAAATTCACCCCTCCACTTT
d_gene: .
v_gene: TRBV5-6
abundance: .
j_gene: TRBJ1-6

CDR3aa: CATKQGANSPLHF
CDR3nt: TGTGCCACCAAACAGGGGGCGAATTCACCCCTCCACTTT
d_gene: TRBD1
v_gene: TRBV12-3/TRBV12-4
abundance: .
j_gene: TRBJ1-6

CDR3aa: CASSSPGGRAVPFQQFF
CDR3nt: TGCGCCAGCAGCTCACCTGGGGGCAGGGCAGTTCCCTTTCAGCAGTTCTTC
d_gene: .
v_gene: TRBV5-1
abundance: .
j_gene: TRBJ2-1

CDR3aa: CASSIPLTGYNEKLFF
CDR3nt: TGTGCCAGTAGTATCCCCCTGACAGGATATAATGAAAAACTGTTTTTT
d_gene: .
v_gene: TRBV19
abundance: .
j_gene: TRBJ1-4

CDR3aa: CASRVDRGEVNTEAFF
CDR3nt: TGCGCCAGCAGGGTGGACAGGGGAGAGGTTAACACTGAAGCTTTCTTT
d_gene: TRBD1
v_gene: TRBV5-1
abundance: .
j_gene: TRBJ1-1

CDR3aa: CASSPGPIASYEQYF
CDR3nt: TGTGCCAGCAGTCCAGGACCCATAGCCTCCTACGAGCAGTACTTC
d_gene: .
v_gene: TRBV27
abundance: .
j_gene: TRBJ2-7

CDR3aa: CASSDPRGSSGNTIYF
CDR3nt: TGTGCCAGTAGTGATCCTCGGGGGTCTTCAGGAAACACCATATATTTT
d_gene: .
v_gene: TRBV19
abundance: .
j_gene: TRBJ1-3

CDR3aa: CASSSRDRNNSPLHF
CDR3nt: TGTGCCAGCAGTTCCCGAGACAGAAATAATTCACCCCTCCACTTT
d_gene: .
v_gene: TRBV6-5
abundance: .
j_gene: TRBJ1-6

CDR3aa: CASRQSSGGIIWGEQFF
CDR3nt: TGTGCCAGCAGGCAATCTAGCGGGGGTATCATATGGGGTGAGCAGTTCTTC
d_gene: TRBD2
v_gene: TRBV6-4
abundance: .
j_gene: TRBJ2-1

CDR3aa: CATSSGAGGGSGNTIYF
CDR3nt: TGTGCCACCAGCAGCGGGGCAGGGGGTGGGTCTGGAAACACCATATATTTT
d_gene: TRBD1
v_gene: TRBV15
abundance: .
j_gene: TRBJ1-3

CDR3aa: CASSLVLGNNEQFF
CDR3nt: TGCGCCAGCAGCTTGGTATTGGGGAACAATGAGCAGTTCTTC
d_gene: .
v_gene: TRBV5-1
abundance: .
j_gene: TRBJ2-1

CDR3aa: CASSPGHRTGNTEAFF
CDR3nt: TGTGCCAGCAGCCCTGGTCACCGGACAGGGAACACTGAAGCTTTCTTT
d_gene: TRBD1
v_gene: TRBV5-4
abundance: .
j_gene: TRBJ1-1

CDR3aa: CASSPPGIGTDTQYF
CDR3nt: TGTGCCAGCAGTCCCCCCGGGATAGGCACAGATACGCAGTATTTT
d_gene: .
v_gene: TRBV27
abundance: .
j_gene: TRBJ2-3

CDR3aa: CASSLPQVNTEAFF
CDR3nt: TGCGCCAGCAGCTTGCCTCAGGTGAACACTGAAGCTTTCTTT
d_gene: .
v_gene: TRBV5-1
abundance: once
j_gene: TRBJ1-1

CDR3aa: CASSGYGASSYNSPLHF
CDR3nt: TGTGCCAGCAGTGGCTACGGGGCTAGCTCCTATAATTCACCCCTCCACTTT
d_gene: .
v_gene: TRBV6-1
abundance: .
j_gene: TRBJ1-6

CDR3aa: CASSSWARNTQYF
CDR3nt: TGTGCCAGCAGCTCCTGGGCCCGGAATACGCAGTATTTT
d_gene: .
v_gene: TRBV11-1
abundance: .
j_gene: TRBJ2-3

CDR3aa: CASSINQQGNSPLHF
CDR3nt: TGTGCCAGTAGTATAAATCAACAGGGTAATTCACCCCTCCACTTT
d_gene: .
v_gene: TRBV19
abundance: .
j_gene: TRBJ1-6

CDR3aa: CASSYSASGFYEQYF
CDR3nt: TGTGCCAGCAGTTACTCAGCTAGCGGTTTCTACGAGCAGTACTTC
d_gene: TRBD2
v_gene: TRBV6-2/TRBV6-3
abundance: .
j_gene: TRBJ2-7

CDR3aa: CASRPGTADYGYTF
CDR3nt: TGTGCCAGCAGGCCCGGGACAGCTGACTATGGCTACACCTTC
d_gene: TRBD1
v_gene: TRBV3-1/TRBV3-2
abundance: .
j_gene: TRBJ1-2

CDR3aa: CASSFDPAMNTEAFF
CDR3nt: TGTGCCAGCAGCTTTGATCCGGCCATGAACACTGAAGCTTTCTTT
d_gene: .
v_gene: TRBV5-5
abundance: .
j_gene: TRBJ1-1

CDR3aa: CASSRTGGSRTEAFF
CDR3nt: TGCGCCAGCAGCCGGACGGGAGGAAGTCGGACTGAAGCTTTCTTT
d_gene: .
v_gene: TRBV5-1
abundance: .
j_gene: TRBJ1-1

CDR3aa: CASSLTGGGNTEAFF
CDR3nt: TGTGCCAGCAGCTTGACAGGGGGTGGGAACACTGAAGCTTTCTTT
d_gene: TRBD1
v_gene: TRBV5-4
abundance: few
j_gene: TRBJ1-1

CDR3aa: CASSREGGSGYTF
CDR3nt: TGTGCCAGCAGCCGGGAGGGCGGGAGTGGCTACACCTTC
d_gene: .
v_gene: TRBV3-1/TRBV3-2
abundance: .
j_gene: TRBJ1-2

CDR3aa: CASSLSHSIFSGNTIYF
CDR3nt: TGCGCCAGCAGCCTATCCCACTCCATTTTCTCTGGAAACACCATATATTTT
d_gene: .
v_gene: TRBV4-1
abundance: .
j_gene: TRBJ1-3

CDR3aa: CASKQPGQASSPLHF
CDR3nt: TGTGCCAGCAAACAACCGGGACAGGCATCCTCACCCCTCCACTTT
d_gene: TRBD1
v_gene: TRBV2
abundance: .
j_gene: TRBJ1-6

CDR3aa: CASSRQYSNQPQHF
CDR3nt: TGTGCCAGCAGTCGACAATATAGCAATCAGCCCCAGCATTTT
d_gene: .
v_gene: TRBV6-5
abundance: .
j_gene: TRBJ1-5